This T cell receptor (beta chain) originates from a study of T cells in Graves' hyperthyroidism and ophthalmopathy. Study as a whole: At initial diagnosis, before any treatment had begun, peripheral blood was obtained.

Those with hyperthyroidism were 18 to 65 years old, newly diagnosed, and ill for under 2 months. In its sample, this clonotype was seen a few times. The investigators amplified TCR beta CDR3 regions from RNA transcripts. The HTBI set primed first-round TCR CDR3 RT-PCR. TCRdb redid the calling of the multiplex PCR reads with MiXCR, one entry per CDR3 protein. The table includes hundreds of thousands of distinct CDR3 sequences, over 10% detected once. This CDR3 region has 16 residues. V was shortened by 2 bases and J by 0 bases, with 11 bases between the two germline ends. The germline gives CDR1 SGHVS, CDR2 FNYEAQ.

What was sequenced was blood. The sequence derives from a young woman with Graves' hyperthyroidism. The V and J genes are TRBV7-6 and TRBJ2-1; the D gene is possibly TRBD1 (5 bases). CDR3 residues: CASSLKSRVSYNEQFF. CDR3 nucleotides: TGTGCCAGCAGCTTAAAGTCCAGGGTCTCCTACAATGAGCAGTTCTTC.